The T cell receptor beta chain under discussion was sequenced for a study of CD8 T cells in ankylosing spondylitis. In making TCR beta libraries, quantitative 5'-RACE with molecular barcodes was used. TCRdb reprocessed the 5' RACE reads via MiXCR and lists one record per CDR3 protein. The sample includes a few hundred thousand distinct CDR3 sequences, around a tenth of them seen just once. Study-wide results and limits: Earlier authors reported some of these motif variants in reactive arthritis synovial fluid and blood. It appeared that ankylosing spondylitis blood was characterized by a TCR beta motif of about eight highly homologous variants. Researchers reportedly found disease-linked clones significantly enriched in matched ankylosing spondylitis synovial fluid.

A remark on this clonotype: Antigen specificity is unknown.

The CDR3 is made up of 14 amino acids. Germline assignment: CDR1 SGHAT and CDR2 FQNNGV. V dropped 8 bases and J dropped 4 bases, with 15 bases sitting between them. The chain joins TRBV11-2 to TRBJ2-1, with D perhaps TRBD1 (6 bases). Sample: blood, either unsorted or a sorted T cell fraction (not recorded which). The receptor was isolated from a female donor with ankylosing spondylitis or in good health (not recorded which). CDR3 bases: TGTGCCAGCGAGGGACACAGGAAATACAATGAGCAGTTCTTC. Translating it yields CASEGHRKYNEQFF.